The 20 T cell receptor beta chains in this list originate from one sample, sequenced in a study of T-cell reconstitution after alpha-beta-depleted transplantation in children. The authors prepared the TCRbeta library with unique molecular identifiers. TCRdb ran MiXCR on the PCR reads and lists one entry per CDR3 protein. Altogether 200,000 to 300,000 distinct CDR3 sequences are present, about 24% being singletons, with the ten largest covering around 4.8%. The material sequenced was PBMCs, mostly from graft donor cells, taken 360 days after TCRalphabeta/CD19-depleted stem cell transplant. The receptors here all came from a female patient between 2 and 15 years old who had a stem cell transplant for congenital amegakaryocytic thrombocytopenia, so the T cells may come from the graft donor.

The chain recombines TRBV4-1 with TRBJ1-2; no reliable D call. Trimming cost V 1 base and J 0 bases, with 9 bases left between them. Per the germline V gene, CDR1 is MGHRA and CDR2 is YSYEKL. This CDR3 is built from 15 residues. CDR3 region: CASSQVTEANYGYTF. CDR3 in DNA: TGCGCCAGCAGCCAAGTTACAGAAGCTAACTATGGCTACACCTTC.

This clonotype has more than one count but fewer than ten. The chain uses TRBV7-2 and TRBJ1-2; the match to TRBD1 covers 7 bases. Germline trimming cut 1 base from V and 4 bases from J; bases unmatched to any gene: 3. The germline gives CDR1 SGHTA, CDR2 FQGNSA. The length of the CDR3 is 14 residues. CDR3 DNA sequence: TGTGCCAGCAGCTTAGGAAGGACAGGCTATGGCTACACCTTC. It translates to CASSLGRTGYGYTF.

The rearrangement joins TRBV20-1 to TRBJ2-5; possibly TRBD2 for D (5 bases). Trimming cost V 1 base and J 3 bases, with 15 bases left between them. Germline V CDR1 and CDR2: DFQATT, SNEGSKA (reference sequence). The CDR3 has 15 amino acids. CDR3 bases: TGCAGTGCTAGAGCCATTGTATGGGGAGAAGAGACCCAGTACTTC. Its translation is CSARAIVWGEETQYF.

This clonotype was observed a few times. The V call is TRBV3-1, the J call TRBJ1-2; tentatively, D is TRBD1 (5 bases). Trimming took off 4 bases at V and 0 bases at J, with 12 bases between the two ends. Per germline, CDR1 LGHDT and CDR2 YNNKEL (reference sequence). This CDR3 has 15 amino acids. DNA for the CDR3: TGTGCCAGCAGCCTTCCGGGGACCGCTAACTATGGCTACACCTTC. It encodes CASSLPGTANYGYTF.

This clonotype was detected ten times or more. This chain uses TRBV4-1 with TRBJ2-1, with D possibly being TRBD1 or TRBD2 (6 bases each). CDR1 and CDR2 (germline): MGHRA, YSYEKL. This CDR3 is 14 amino acids long. The germline V and J ends were trimmed by 0 bases and 10 bases, with 13 bases remaining between them. The CDR3 here is CASSQDTQGREQFF. CDR3 DNA sequence: TGCGCCAGCAGCCAAGATACGCAGGGGAGGGAGCAGTTCTTC.

This clonotype was seen only a few times. The gene calls are TRBV6-2 or TRBV6-3 and TRBJ2-7, with D hard to call. Per the germline V gene, CDR1 is MNHEY and CDR2 is SVGEGT. The CDR3 runs 15 residues. Deletions cut 0 bases from V and 3 bases from J, with 12 bases between. The CDR3 here is CASSYSPISNYEQYF. The CDR3 bases are TGTGCCAGCAGTTACTCGCCCATCAGCAACTACGAGCAGTACTTC.

This clonotype was observed a handful of times. The chain uses TRBV29-1 and TRBJ2-1; the match to TRBD2 covers 9 bases. CDR3 size: 15 residues. Germline V lookup: CDR1 SQVTM, CDR2 ANQGSEA. The J segment lost 7 bases and the V segment lost 5 bases, leaving 12 bases of the junction unmatched. DNA of the CDR3: TGCAGCGTTCCGAGCGGGGGGTTGGTAGGGAATGAGCAGTTCTTC. This encodes CSVPSGGLVGNEQFF.

This clonotype was seen a handful of times. The chain uses TRBV12-3 or TRBV12-4 and TRBJ2-2; no clear D. The CDR3 sequence is 14 residues long. V was cut by 3 bases and J by 8 bases, with 13 bases left in between. This CDR3 is CASSFSFGPGELFF. CDR3 DNA sequence: TGTGCCAGCAGTTTTAGTTTCGGGCCGGGGGAGCTGTTTTTT.

This clonotype showed up many times. The V call is TRBV27, the J call TRBJ2-7, with D possibly matching TRBD1 (6 bases). Germline V gene sequence: CDR1 MNHEY, CDR2 SMNVEV (reference sequence). This CDR3 has 16 residues. Trimming stripped 5 bases from V and 1 base from J, with 18 bases between. CDR3 DNA sequence: TGTGCCAGCAGTCCGAGAATCCGGGACAAATCCTACGAGCAGTACTTC. It codes for CASSPRIRDKSYEQYF.

This chain connects TRBV28 to TRBJ1-5; TRBD1 aligns across 7 bases. V dropped 6 bases and J dropped 4; count of bases not matched to a gene: 6. The CDR3 totals 14 residues. Germline V gene sequence: CDR1 MDHEN, CDR2 SYDVKM. The CDR3 DNA is TGTGCCAGCAGAGTGACGGGACAGAATCAGCCCCAGCATTTT. Amino acids: CASRVTGQNQPQHF.

This clonotype was seen ten or more times. V is TRBV9 and J is TRBJ2-1; D is uncertain. V was cut by 0 bases and J by 0 bases, with 10 bases left in between. Per germline, CDR1 SGDLS and CDR2 YYNGEE. The CDR3 has 16 amino acids. The CDR3 region has the DNA TGTGCCAGCAGCGTAGCAGGTCCCAGCTCCTACAATGAGCAGTTCTTC. Encoded protein: CASSVAGPSSYNEQFF.

This clonotype was recorded many times. CDR3 in amino acids: CSVTGKALEDEQFF. As DNA, the CDR3 is TGCAGCGTTACCGGAAAGGCTCTCGAGGATGAGCAGTTCTTC. This chain connects TRBV29-1 to TRBJ2-1; D remains unclear. Trimming took off 5 bases at V and 8 bases at J, with 19 bases between the two ends. Per the germline V gene, CDR1 is SQVTM and CDR2 is ANQGSEA. This CDR3 spans 14 amino acids.

This clonotype was detected many times. The rearrangement links TRBV20-1 to TRBJ2-1; 8 bases agree with TRBD2. The CDR3 consists of 16 residues. The germline V gene encodes CDR1 DFQATT and CDR2 SNEGSKA (reference sequence). Losses at the gene ends were 3 bases for V and 0 bases for J; bases not matched to a gene: 7. CDR3 protein: CSARAKAGASYNEQFF. CDR3 in DNA: TGCAGTGCTAGGGCTAAAGCGGGGGCCTCCTACAATGAGCAGTTCTTC.

The chain couples TRBV29-1 to TRBJ1-4; no firm D call. This CDR3 region has 14 residues. CDR1 SQVTM and CDR2 ANQGSEA come from the germline V gene. The germline V and J ends were trimmed by 5 bases and 0 bases, with 10 bases remaining between them. CDR3 DNA sequence: TGCAGCGTTTACGGGTCGGCAACTAATGAAAAACTGTTTTTT. Translated, it gives CSVYGSATNEKLFF.

The chain links TRBV28 to TRBJ2-2, with 7 bases fitting TRBD1. CDR1 and CDR2 from the germline V gene are MDHEN and SYDVKM. Trimming took 8 bases from V and 7 from J; bases not matched to a gene: 16. The CDR3 runs to 16 residues. CDR3 sequence: CASAWGNRGPGGELFF. As DNA, the CDR3 is TGTGCCAGCGCCTGGGGGAACAGGGGTCCCGGCGGGGAGCTGTTTTTT. The whole variable domain, remainder taken from reference TRBV28 and TRBJ2-2, is DVKVTQSSRYLVKRTGEKVFLECVQDMDHENMFWYRQDPGLGLRLIYFSYDVKMKEKGDIPEGYSVSREKKERFSLILESASTNQTSMYLCASAWGNRGPGGELFFGEGSRLTVL.

This clonotype has more than one count but fewer than ten. The V gene is TRBV20-1, the J gene TRBJ2-5; D unclear. The CDR3 totals 13 residues. Germline V gives CDR1 DFQATT, CDR2 SNEGSKA (reference sequence). Trimming stripped 3 bases from V and 1 base from J, with 9 bases between. The CDR3 reads CSASWSTQETQYF. The CDR3 nucleotides are TGCAGTGCTAGTTGGTCCACCCAAGAGACCCAGTACTTC.

This clonotype was recorded a few times. J is TRBJ1-1 and V is TRBV5-4; TRBD1 aligns across 7 bases. Germline assignment: CDR1 SGHNT and CDR2 YYREEE (reference sequence). V lost 3 bases, J lost 5 bases, and 4 bases stayed unmatched. The CDR3 spans 13 residues. The CDR3 DNA sequence: TGTGCCAGCAGCTACAGGGGAGCGACTGAAGCTTTCTTT. This sequence encodes CASSYRGATEAFF.

This clonotype was seen a handful of times. This chain connects TRBV29-1 to TRBJ2-4; the match to TRBD2 covers 9 bases. V lost 7 bases and J lost 9; bases outside the gene matches: 10. The germline V gene encodes CDR1 SQVTM and CDR2 ANQGSEA. This CDR3 region has 13 residues. CDR3 in DNA: TGCAGCGCCGAGCGGGAGGTAGGAGGCATTCAGTACTTC. Amino acid sequence: CSAEREVGGIQYF.

This clonotype has only a few counts. CDR3 in DNA: TGTGCCAGCAGCTCTGGAAAAAACATTCAGTACTTC. Translated, it gives CASSSGKNIQYF. The chain recombines TRBV7-9 with TRBJ2-4; D uncertain. The CDR3 is 12 amino acids. Trimming cost V 4 bases and J 4 bases, with 5 bases left between them. In germline, CDR1 is SEHNR, CDR2 FQNEAQ (reference sequence).

This clonotype has just one count. The chain uses TRBV5-1 and TRBJ2-7; TRBD1 matches at 7 bases. Germline V gives CDR1 SGHRS, CDR2 YFSETQ. The length of the CDR3 is 17 residues. V was pared by 7 bases and J by 0 bases, with 16 bases of the junction left unmatched. The CDR3, as DNA: TGCGCCAGCGGAAGAATTATGACAGGGCCTTTCTCCTACGAGCAGTACTTC. It translates to CASGRIMTGPFSYEQYF.